This passage covers 8 T cell receptor beta chains from one sample sequenced in a study of blood T cells in healthy people across ages. The use of a sample-barcoded 5' primer and a J-beta primer mix characterized a second PCR of roughly 6 to 11 cycles. A single record per CDR3 protein comes from TCRdb applying MiXCR to the 5' RACE reads. The sample has about 800,000 distinct CDR3 sequences; around 25% are singletons. The data were also submitted as part of a second study, on T cells of mothers and their children.

The source material was blood. These TCRs come from a boy between 10 and 17 years old in good health.

This clonotype was counted between two and nine times. V gene TRBV11-2 combines with J gene TRBJ1-1; 8 bases are a match to TRBD1. J gave up 0 bases and V 5 bases, and 11 bases lay outside the gene matches. Germline V gene lookup returns CDR1 SGHAT and CDR2 FQNNGV. The CDR3 is 17 residues long. For the CDR3, the DNA is TGTGCCAGCAGCCCCGGTGCAGGGGGCATCGTGAACACTGAAGCTTTCTTT. This sequence encodes CASSPGAGGIVNTEAFF.

This clonotype appeared a few times. The J gene is TRBJ1-1, the V gene TRBV20-1; D is unclear. Trimming cost V 3 bases and J 0 bases, with 17 bases left between them. Germline V gene data show CDR1 as DFQATT and CDR2 as SNEGSKA (reference sequence). CDR3 size: 16 residues. CDR3 nucleotide sequence: TGCAGTGCTAGCCCCGGAGGGAGAAGACTGAACACTGAAGCTTTCTTT. Translated: CSASPGGRRLNTEAFF.

This clonotype was observed a few times. This chain connects TRBV11-1 to TRBJ2-7; 9 bases line up with TRBD1. This CDR3 has 17 amino acids. The V segment lost 2 bases and the J segment 0 bases; nucleotides outside the gene matches: 8. Germline CDR1 and CDR2: SGHAT and FQDESV (reference sequence). CDR3 residues: CASSLTGGGLNSYEQYF. The CDR3, as DNA: TGTGCCAGCAGCTTAACAGGGGGCGGCCTAAACTCCTACGAGCAGTACTTC. Supplemented by reference TRBV11-1 and TRBJ2-7, the full variable domain reads EAEVAQSPRYKITEKSQAVAFWCDPISGHATLYWYRQILGQGPELLVQFQDESVVDDSQLPKDRFSAERLKGVDSTLKIQPAELGDSAMYLCASSLTGGGLNSYEQYFGPGTRLTVT.

J is TRBJ2-2 and V is TRBV20-1; tentatively, D is TRBD2 (6 bases). Trimming shortened V by 5 bases and J by 4 bases, and 17 bases separated the two germline ends. This CDR3 is 15 amino acids long. Germline-derived CDR1 and CDR2 are DFQATT and SNEGSKA (reference sequence). The CDR3 nucleotides read TGCAGTGCTGAAAGCCCCGGGACTGTCACCGGGGAGCTGTTTTTT. Residues: CSAESPGTVTGELFF.

The genes are TRBV7-6 and TRBJ1-2; no clear D. Germline assignment: CDR1 SGHVS and CDR2 FNYEAQ. V was shortened by 2 bases and J by 8 bases, with 15 bases between the two germline ends. The CDR3 length is 14 residues. CDR3 sequence reads: CASSLSPELDGYTF. CDR3 nucleotides: TGTGCCAGCAGCTTATCCCCGGAGCTGGACGGCTACACCTTC. The full variable domain, completed using reference TRBV7-6 and TRBJ1-2, is GAGVSQSPRYKVTKRGQDVALRCDPISGHVSLYWYRQALGQGPEFLTYFNYEAQQDKSGLPNDRFSAERPEGSISTLTIQRTEQRDSAMYRCASSLSPELDGYTFGSGTRLTVV.

Only one count was recorded for this clonotype. V gene TRBV19 combines with J gene TRBJ2-7, with 8 positions matching TRBD1. CDR1 LNHDA and CDR2 SQIVND come from the germline V gene (reference sequence). The CDR3 runs 13 residues. Unmatched junction bases numbered 4, after V lost 7 bases and J lost 2 bases. The CDR3 nucleotides read TGTGCCAGTAATACGACAGGGGCCTACGAGCAGTACTTC. This translates into CASNTTGAYEQYF.

The table lists this clonotype with a few counts. V usage is TRBV6-5 and J usage is TRBJ2-7; D is undetermined. CDR3 length equals 13 residues. CDR1 is MNHEY, CDR2 SVGAGI, per germline. The ends were cut back, 4 bases at V and 5 bases at J, with 12 bases in the middle. The CDR3 region is CASSFDLTNEQYF. CDR3 in DNA: TGTGCCAGCAGTTTCGATCTTACCAACGAGCAGTACTTC.

This clonotype showed up just a few times. The V call is TRBV28, the J call TRBJ2-5; possibly TRBD1 for D (6 bases). The J call may be in error: the DNA end matches TRBJ2-7 better. The CDR3 is made up of 14 amino acids. Germline lookup yields CDR1 MDHEN and CDR2 SYDVKM. CDR3 amino acids: CASSTLQGSHEQYF. The CDR3, as DNA: TGTGCCAGCAGCACGCTACAGGGATCTCACGAGCAGTACTTC.